This T cell receptor beta chain was retrieved from a study of cytomegalovirus exposure and HLA in healthy donors. Across the study: An earlier analysis found fewer than 120 million unique TCR beta sequences from about 190 million T cells. Roughly 85 million unique TCRs from HLA-typed donors made up an early data release. Study-level results: What a later analysis reportedly showed was that an Asian-associated ancestry cluster had fewer N-insertions than the 666-donor mean. In vitro work confirmed that a few CMV-associated chains recognize CMV antigens.

To note about this clone: What it recognizes is unknown.

Unmatched junction bases numbered 11, after V lost 11 bases and J lost 8 bases. The CDR3 spans 13 residues. The V gene's germline CDR1 is SGHTA and CDR2 FQGNSA. A multiplex PCR was run with 60 Vbeta primers and 13 Jbeta primers. Profiling relied on immunoSEQ multiplex PCR, and the TCRdb table lists in-frame clones only, not all of them. The data contain 150,000 to 200,000 clones, around 83% of them singletons. This TCR came from a woman aged 18-29 years in good health and CMV-seronegative. The chain combines TRBV7-2 with TRBJ2-1; 8 bases map to TRBD2. The sample consisted of PBMCs. The CDR3 here is CARREVRTDEQFF. The CDR3 nucleotides are TGTGCCCGGCGGGAGGTCCGTACCGATGAGCAGTTCTTC.